This is a list of T cell receptor beta chains from one sample in a study of T cell changes during pregnancy in multiple sclerosis. The method was immunoSEQ multiplex PCR; TCRdb's version includes in-frame clones alone and lacks a portion of them. In the table there are 100,000 or so clones, 90% to 95% of which are singletons. Sample: peripheral blood, taken after pregnancy. The receptors shown here come from a female donor with multiple sclerosis, enrolled in a pregnancy study. Both conserved end residues are trimmed from each CDR3.

cdr3_length,v_call,j_call,cdr3_aa
11,TRBV19,TRBJ2-7,ASSTGTSYEQY
13,TRBV7-2,TRBJ2-7,ASSYKGLAGYEQY
11,TRBV18,TRBJ2-7,ASSPTDSYEQY
11,TRBV28,TRBJ1-5,ASRRQGRQPQH
13,TRBV27,TRBJ2-2,ASSLGQGTVGELF
10,TRBV6-1,TRBJ2-2,ASSEVLGELF
13,TRBV7-6,TRBJ1-1,ASSLRTGGNTEAF
12,TRBV6-6,TRBJ1-1,ASSFRDSNTEAF
15,TRBV5-1,TRBJ2-5,ASSLAGTGVGGETQY
12,TRBV7-6,TRBJ2-7,ASSIRTDSYEQY
18,TRBV19,TRBJ1-2,ASSIYPPLGQGEPNYGYT
10,TRBV30,TRBJ2-7,AWRDRGREQY
12,TRBV18,TRBJ1-1,ASSPSGGNTEAF
13,TRBV2,TRBJ2-3,ASSEAGGSTDTQY